These 11 T cell receptor beta chains came from one sample sequenced in a study of blood T cell repertoires in COVID-19. This table comes from immunoSEQ multiplex PCR, and its TCRdb copy is limited to in-frame clones, with some not included. Of hundreds of thousands of clones listed, roughly 84% are singletons. Source material: peripheral blood. Source of these receptors: a woman at least 80 years old with active or convalescent COVID-19.

The chain recombines TRBV5-1 with TRBJ1-2; 9 bases map to TRBD1. The J segment lost 6 bases and the V segment lost 3 bases, leaving 6 bases of the junction unmatched. Germline CDR1 SGHRS, CDR2 YFSETQ. CDR3 length: 14 residues. CDR3 sequence: CASSSPWTGDGYTF. Written as DNA, the CDR3 is TGCGCCAGCAGCTCTCCTTGGACAGGGGATGGCTACACCTTC.

This clone was seen only a few times. The chain has TRBV11-3 and TRBJ2-5, with 8 bases that match TRBD2. The CDR3 totals 17 residues. With 5 bases clipped from V and 0 bases from J, the junction kept 11 bases outside the gene matches. In germline, CDR1 is SGHNT, CDR2 YENEEA. The CDR3 sequence is CASSQRASGPYQETQYF. The CDR3 region has the DNA TGTGCCAGCAGCCAGCGTGCTAGCGGGCCTTACCAAGAGACCCAGTACTTC.

V gene TRBV5-1 combines with J gene TRBJ1-5; 7 bases agree with TRBD1. The CDR3 runs 15 residues. Looked up from germline, CDR1 is SGHRS and CDR2 is YFSETQ. Trimming at V came to 4 bases and at J to 2 bases, leaving 6 bases not matched to a gene. CDR3 bases: TGCGCCAGCAGCACTACAGGGGACGGCAATCAGCCCCAGCATTTT. Translated, it gives CASSTTGDGNQPQHF.

This clone was picked up a small number of times. The chain combines TRBV7-3 with TRBJ2-7; TRBD2 matches 7 bases. Germline CDR1 SGHTA, CDR2 FQGTGA. The CDR3 runs 15 residues. The trim removed 5 bases at V and 7 bases at J, leaving 14 bases unmatched. CDR3 nucleotide sequence: TGTGCCAGCAGCCGGCCGGGAGGCCGGGGGAAGGAGCAGTACTTC. Protein product: CASSRPGGRGKEQYF.

The V call is TRBV19, the J call TRBJ1-3; TRBD1 aligns across 8 bases. From germline, CDR1 is LNHDA and CDR2 SQIVND (reference sequence). This CDR3 contains 16 residues. V trimming: 3 bases; J trimming: 0 bases; junction bases outside the gene matches: 4. CDR3 loop: CASSMGQAFSGNTIYF. CDR3 DNA: TGTGCCAGTAGTATGGGACAGGCGTTCTCTGGAAACACCATATATTTT.

This chain uses TRBV7-8 with TRBJ2-7; 10 nucleotides line up with TRBD1. Germline-derived CDR1 and CDR2 are SGHVS and FQNEAQ. Trimming took 5 bases from V and 7 from J; bases not matched to a gene: 14. This CDR3 has 16 amino acids. The CDR3 loop reads CASSNMVTGGFGEQYF. The DNA for the CDR3 is TGTGCCAGCAGCAATATGGTGACAGGGGGCTTTGGGGAGCAGTACTTC. Together with reference TRBV7-8 and TRBJ2-7, the CDR3 gives the full variable domain: GAGVSQSPRYKVAKRGQDVALRCDPISGHVSLFWYQQALGQGPEFLTYFQNEAQLDKSGLPSDRFFAERPEGSVSTLKIQRTQQEDSAVYLCASSNMVTGGFGEQYFGPGTRLTVT.

This chain joins TRBV7-2 and TRBJ2-3; 7 positions agree with TRBD1. This CDR3 spans 16 amino acids. After removal of 3 bases from V and 6 bases from J, the junction contained 12 bases not matched to a gene. Germline V gives CDR1 SGHTA, CDR2 FQGNSA. The DNA for the CDR3 is TGTGCCAGCAGCTTTACCGGGACAGAAAAAGGGGATACGCAGTATTTT. Translation gives CASSFTGTEKGDTQYF.

V usage is TRBV7-2 and J usage is TRBJ2-2, with TRBD2 matching 8 bases. CDR3 length: 15 residues. The trim removed 6 bases at V and 3 bases at J, leaving 6 bases unmatched. Per germline, CDR1 SGHTA and CDR2 FQGNSA. The CDR3 nucleotides read TGTGCCAGCAGTCGTAGCGGGACGGACACCGGGGAGCTGTTTTTT. This translates into CASSRSGTDTGELFF.

The V gene is TRBV3-1 (or the pseudogene TRBV3-2), the J gene TRBJ1-5, with D perhaps matching TRBD1 (6 bases). The CDR3 is made up of 13 amino acids. With 5 bases removed from V and 4 bases from J, the gap between germline ends came to 9 bases. Per germline, CDR1 LGHDT and CDR2 YNNKEL (reference sequence). Written as DNA, the CDR3 is TGTGCCAGCAGCTTTCAGGGGAATCAGCCCCAGCATTTT. It yields the protein CASSFQGNQPQHF.

This chain links TRBV2 with TRBJ1-4; 9 bases line up with TRBD1. This CDR3 is built from 14 residues. Looked up from germline, CDR1 is SNHLY and CDR2 is FYNNEI. Trimming removed 6 bases from V and 4 bases from J; junction bases left unmatched: 3. CDR3 coding DNA: TGTGCCAGCAGGGGGACAGGGTTTAATGAAAAACTGTTTTTT. Encoded protein: CASRGTGFNEKLFF.

This clone was seen only once. This chain links TRBV4-2 with TRBJ2-1; weak D call: TRBD1 (6 bases). The CDR3 has 16 amino acids. Germline V CDR1 and CDR2: LGHNA, YNFKEQ. V was clipped by 0 bases and J by 4 bases, with 13 bases between them. DNA of the CDR3: TGTGCCAGCAGCCAAGAATACGGACAGTTATACAATGAGCAGTTCTTC. Translation: CASSQEYGQLYNEQFF.